This T cell receptor beta chain stems from a study of response to subunit inactivated influenza vaccine. With 5 bases removed from V and 9 bases from J, the gap between germline ends came to 17 bases. CDR3 length: 14 residues. In germline, CDR1 is MNHEY, CDR2 SVGEGT. TCRdb re-analysed the RT-PCR reads in MiXCR, keeping a single row per CDR3 protein. The table records just under 550,000 distinct CDR3 sequences, approximately 22% of them present only once. There are many counts of this clonotype. The antigen is undetermined. Study-wide points: Only a handful of new T cells, the authors suggested, are recruited with each seasonal influenza vaccination.

These data also featured in a second study, about T cells expressing NK-cell markers. According to that study: The TCR beta cDNA came from 5'RACE template switching with UMIs. HCMV seropositivity characterized seven of the eight sequenced donors, and seronegativity one. Sorting was restricted to alpha-beta TCR T cells by an anti-gamma-delta TCR antibody in several experiments. A handful of donors showed these clonotypes also leading the CD3+CD56-NKG2C+ fraction.

V and J are TRBV6-2 or TRBV6-3 and TRBJ1-5, with a tentative D call TRBD1 (5 bases). The receptor's source is a man between 50 and 59 years old who received an inactivated influenza vaccine. The starting material was CD4+ T cells sorted from PBMCs, obtained 11 to 12 days after vaccination. CDR3 in amino acids: CASSNPGTLGPQHF. The CDR3 bases are TGTGCCAGCAGTAACCCCGGGACCCTGGGGCCCCAGCATTTT.